This TCR beta chain is drawn from a study of T cells in Graves' hyperthyroidism and ophthalmopathy. Trimming took 6 bases from V and 5 from J; bases not matched to a gene: 2. From germline, CDR1 is LNHDA and CDR2 SQIVND (reference sequence). There are 14 residues in the CDR3. In this sample, this clonotype turned up many times. Amplification targeted TCR beta CDR3 regions from RNA transcripts. First-round RT-PCR of the TCR CDR3 relied on the HTBI primer set. One entry per CDR3 protein, called by TCRdb with MiXCR from the multiplex PCR reads. This sample yields some 500,000 distinct CDR3 sequences, of which around an eighth are seen a single time; 15% to 20% belongs to the top ten.

V and J are TRBV19 and TRBJ2-2; 11 bases fit TRBD2. The clonotype comes from a woman younger than 35 with Graves' hyperthyroidism. The sequencing input was blood. For the CDR3, the DNA is TGTGCCAGTAGAGGACTAGCGGGTACCGGGGAGCTGTTTTTT. Protein: CASRGLAGTGELFF.